The following is a T cell receptor (beta chain) sequence with its context. The data originate from a study of blood T cell repertoires in COVID-19. Whole-study context: Material from acute and convalescent COVID-19 was sourced from the United States, Italy and Spain.

Sequencing was performed with immunoSEQ multiplex PCR; in TCRdb, only in-frame clones are kept and a portion is missing. The sample holds over 400,000 clones, more than 80% seen once. This CDR3 is built from 12 residues. Germline V gives CDR1 KGHSH, CDR2 LQKENI. The J segment lost 8 bases and the V segment lost 3 bases, leaving 3 bases of the junction unmatched. The sequencing sample was made of peripheral blood. The sequence was obtained from a woman aged 25 to 39 with active or convalescent COVID-19. This rearrangement joins TRBV18 to TRBJ1-2, with 7 nucleotides matching TRBD1. In nucleotides, the CDR3 is TGTGCCAGCTCACCTCAGGGGGACGGCTACACCTTC. Protein sequence: CASSPQGDGYTF.